This is a list of T cell receptor beta chains from one sample in a study of memory CD4+ T cells and cytomegalovirus serostatus. Here immunoSEQ multiplex PCR was the method, and the copy in TCRdb shows in-frame clones only, minus some. This table holds about 58,000 clones, 82% found once. The sequenced sample consisted of memory CD4+ T cells from blood. These receptors all come from an adult in good health and CMV-seronegative. Some clones in this sample may be carry-over from other donors' samples. The CDR3 runs from the conserved cysteine through the conserved F or W. The D gene is left open where the match is weak. A row's size may be missing; if present it is once, few, many or a size class.

CDR3 DNA: TGTGCCAGCAGCCCCCCACACCCAGAGGGGTGCAATCAGCCCCAGCATTTT
CDR3 protein: CASSPPHPEGCNQPQHF
J gene: TRBJ1-5
V gene: TRBV7-3
clone size: .
D gene: .

CDR3 DNA: TGTGCCTGGAGTGCCGAAGGGCAGGCAAGCACAGATACGCAGTATTTT
CDR3 protein: CAWSAEGQASTDTQYF
J gene: TRBJ2-3
V gene: TRBV30
clone size: .
D gene: .

CDR3 DNA: TGTGCCAGCAGCTTAGGACTAGCTAAAGAGACCCAGTACTTC
CDR3 protein: CASSLGLAKETQYF
J gene: TRBJ2-5
V gene: TRBV7-7
clone size: .
D gene: TRBD2

CDR3 DNA: TGTGCCGGCAGTGAAACTCGATGGGGCACTGAAGCTTTCTTT
CDR3 protein: CAGSETRWGTEAFF
J gene: TRBJ1-1
V gene: TRBV2
clone size: .
D gene: .

CDR3 DNA: TGTGCCAGCTCACCCAGAGGGACAGGGGAGTATGGAAACACCATATATTTT
CDR3 protein: CASSPRGTGEYGNTIYF
J gene: TRBJ1-3
V gene: TRBV18
clone size: .
D gene: TRBD1

CDR3 DNA: TGCAGTGCTAAACAAGCGAAGGGCTACACCTTC
CDR3 protein: CSAKQAKGYTF
J gene: TRBJ1-2
V gene: TRBV20-1
clone size: .
D gene: .

CDR3 DNA: TGTGCCTGGAGTGGTCTCCGTTCTAACTATGGCTACACCTTC
CDR3 protein: CAWSGLRSNYGYTF
J gene: TRBJ1-2
V gene: TRBV30
clone size: .
D gene: .

CDR3 DNA: TGCGCCAGCAGCCCGATTGGGCCCAGGCATGGCTACACCTTC
CDR3 protein: CASSPIGPRHGYTF
J gene: TRBJ1-2
V gene: TRBV5-1
clone size: .
D gene: .

CDR3 DNA: TGTGCCAGCAGCAGAGTTGCAACTAATGAAAAACTGTTTTTT
CDR3 protein: CASSRVATNEKLFF
J gene: TRBJ1-4
V gene: TRBV25-1
clone size: .
D gene: .

CDR3 DNA: TGTGCCAGCAGCGGGGTCCTGGGAGGCAATCAGCCCCAGCATTTT
CDR3 protein: CASSGVLGGNQPQHF
J gene: TRBJ1-5
V gene: TRBV2
clone size: .
D gene: .

CDR3 DNA: TGTGCCAGCAGCCAAAGGGACTGGAACTCCTACGAGCAGTACTTC
CDR3 protein: CASSQRDWNSYEQYF
J gene: TRBJ2-7
V gene: TRBV14
clone size: .
D gene: .

CDR3 DNA: TGTGCCAGCAGCTTATGGGCTACAGGGGGCGCAGGGTCACCCCTCCACTTT
CDR3 protein: CASSLWATGGAGSPLHF
J gene: TRBJ1-6
V gene: TRBV7-2
clone size: .
D gene: TRBD1

CDR3 DNA: TGTGCCAGCAGTGTTAGCGGGAGGCCCACAGATACGCAGTATTTT
CDR3 protein: CASSVSGRPTDTQYF
J gene: TRBJ2-3
V gene: TRBV25-1
clone size: .
D gene: TRBD2

CDR3 DNA: TGTGCCAGCTCACTCCAGTCTTACGAGCAGTACTTC
CDR3 protein: CASSLQSYEQYF
J gene: TRBJ2-7
V gene: TRBV18
clone size: .
D gene: .

CDR3 DNA: TGTGCCAGTAGTGAGATGGCAAGGAACACTGAAGCTTTCTTT
CDR3 protein: CASSEMARNTEAFF
J gene: TRBJ1-1
V gene: TRBV19
clone size: .
D gene: .

CDR3 DNA: TGTGCCAGTAGTACTTCCCTTGACAGGGTATCCTACGAGCAGTACTTC
CDR3 protein: CASSTSLDRVSYEQYF
J gene: TRBJ2-7
V gene: TRBV19
clone size: once
D gene: TRBD1

CDR3 DNA: TGTGCCAGCAGCTTGGGACAGGGTTCCTACAATGAGCAGTTCTTC
CDR3 protein: CASSLGQGSYNEQFF
J gene: TRBJ2-1
V gene: TRBV7-3
clone size: .
D gene: TRBD1

CDR3 DNA: TGTGCCAGCAGTTTACCGCCGCAGGGGGCGTCTGGCTACACCTTC
CDR3 protein: CASSLPPQGASGYTF
J gene: TRBJ1-2
V gene: TRBV28
clone size: .
D gene: TRBD1

CDR3 DNA: TGTGCCAGCAGCTTACTCAAGGGGGCCAACGTCCTGACTTTC
CDR3 protein: CASSLLKGANVLTF
J gene: TRBJ2-6
V gene: TRBV7-2
clone size: .
D gene: .

CDR3 DNA: TGCAGCGTTGATCGGCAGGGGGCTCCTGGCTACACCTTC
CDR3 protein: CSVDRQGAPGYTF
J gene: TRBJ1-2
V gene: TRBV29-1
clone size: .
D gene: TRBD1

CDR3 DNA: TGTGCCAGCAGTTTTATAGGGGTTAATGAAAAACTGTTTTTT
CDR3 protein: CASSFIGVNEKLFF
J gene: TRBJ1-4
V gene: TRBV27
clone size: .
D gene: .

CDR3 DNA: TGTGCCAGCAGTCTAGTAGGACAGGGTAACTTTCGGCAGCCCCAGCATTTT
CDR3 protein: CASSLVGQGNFRQPQHF
J gene: TRBJ1-5
V gene: TRBV27
clone size: .
D gene: TRBD1

CDR3 DNA: TGCGCCAGCAGCTTGGCCCCCCCGGGGAGCACAGATACGCAGTATTTT
CDR3 protein: CASSLAPPGSTDTQYF
J gene: TRBJ2-3
V gene: TRBV5-1
clone size: once
D gene: .

CDR3 DNA: TGTGCCAGCAGTTATCGGGCAGCCTCATTTACGTACTACGAGCAGTACTTC
CDR3 protein: CASSYRAASFTYYEQYF
J gene: TRBJ2-7
V gene: TRBV28
clone size: .
D gene: .

CDR3 DNA: TGTGCCAGCAGCGTACAATCCGGCGGTACCGGGGAGCTGTTTTTT
CDR3 protein: CASSVQSGGTGELFF
J gene: TRBJ2-2
V gene: TRBV9
clone size: .
D gene: .

CDR3 DNA: TGTGCCAGCAGTTTACGGACCGGGGGAATGAACACTGAAGCTTTCTTT
CDR3 protein: CASSLRTGGMNTEAFF
J gene: TRBJ1-1
V gene: TRBV28
clone size: .
D gene: .

CDR3 DNA: TGTGCCAGCAGCCCTTCTAGCAGACATTACAATGAGCAGTTCTTC
CDR3 protein: CASSPSSRHYNEQFF
J gene: TRBJ2-1
V gene: TRBV4-2
clone size: once
D gene: .

CDR3 DNA: TGTGCCAGCAGCGTAGCGCTAGCGGGAAACAATGAGCAGTTCTTC
CDR3 protein: CASSVALAGNNEQFF
J gene: TRBJ2-1
V gene: TRBV9
clone size: .
D gene: TRBD2

CDR3 DNA: TGTGCCAGCAGCTCGCGGACAGGGGTAAAGGATGGCTACACCTTC
CDR3 protein: CASSSRTGVKDGYTF
J gene: TRBJ1-2
V gene: TRBV11-2
clone size: .
D gene: TRBD1

CDR3 DNA: TGTGCCAGCAGCCCCAGGGAGGGGATGAACACTGAAGCTTTCTTT
CDR3 protein: CASSPREGMNTEAFF
J gene: TRBJ1-1
V gene: TRBV5-5
clone size: .
D gene: .

CDR3 DNA: TGTGCCAGCAGCGCGGACAGGGTACGTGAGCAGTTCTTC
CDR3 protein: CASSADRVREQFF
J gene: TRBJ2-1
V gene: TRBV5-4
clone size: .
D gene: TRBD1

CDR3 DNA: TGTGCCAGCAATAACAGGGGCAATCAGCCCCAGCATTTT
CDR3 protein: CASNNRGNQPQHF
J gene: TRBJ1-5
V gene: TRBV2
clone size: .
D gene: .

CDR3 DNA: TGTGCCAGCAGTCGGAGCGGGGTCGGCACAGATACGCAGTATTTT
CDR3 protein: CASSRSGVGTDTQYF
J gene: TRBJ2-3
V gene: TRBV28
clone size: .
D gene: TRBD2

CDR3 DNA: TGTGCCTGGGCAAGACAGGGAACCAATCAGCCCCAGCATTTT
CDR3 protein: CAWARQGTNQPQHF
J gene: TRBJ1-5
V gene: TRBV30
clone size: .
D gene: TRBD1

CDR3 DNA: TGTGCCAGCAGCCGGGGGGAGGAGCAGTACTTC
CDR3 protein: CASSRGEEQYF
J gene: TRBJ2-7
V gene: TRBV7-6
clone size: .
D gene: TRBD2

CDR3 DNA: TGTGCCAGCAGCGTGAGCGCCGGGGAGCTGTTTTTT
CDR3 protein: CASSVSAGELFF
J gene: TRBJ2-2
V gene: TRBV5-4
clone size: .
D gene: .

CDR3 DNA: TGTGCCAGCAGCTTAGATGGGGGAGGTTCACCCCTCCACTTT
CDR3 protein: CASSLDGGGSPLHF
J gene: TRBJ1-6
V gene: TRBV11-2
clone size: .
D gene: .

CDR3 DNA: TGTGCCAGCAGTGTAACTACAGGGGGTCCCTACGAGCAGTACTTC
CDR3 protein: CASSVTTGGPYEQYF
J gene: TRBJ2-7
V gene: TRBV6-1
clone size: .
D gene: TRBD1

CDR3 DNA: TGCGCCAGCCGGGGACAGGGTGCAGATACGCAGTATTTT
CDR3 protein: CASRGQGADTQYF
J gene: TRBJ2-3
V gene: TRBV5-1
clone size: .
D gene: TRBD1

CDR3 DNA: TGTGCCAGCAGTGTACCTGGCCAGACCTACGAGCAGTACTTC
CDR3 protein: CASSVPGQTYEQYF
J gene: TRBJ2-7
V gene: TRBV28
clone size: once
D gene: .

CDR3 DNA: TGCGCCAGCAGACAAAGGGCTGACACAGATACGCAGTATTTT
CDR3 protein: CASRQRADTDTQYF
J gene: TRBJ2-3
V gene: TRBV5-1
clone size: .
D gene: .

CDR3 DNA: TGCGCCAGCAGTTTATCTGGGAGGGACAGGGAAAAACTGTTTTTT
CDR3 protein: CASSLSGRDREKLFF
J gene: TRBJ1-4
V gene: TRBV5-1
clone size: .
D gene: TRBD1

CDR3 DNA: TGTGCTAGTGGTTTGTCACTAGCGCGCTCCTACAATGAGCAGTTCTTC
CDR3 protein: CASGLSLARSYNEQFF
J gene: TRBJ2-1
V gene: TRBV12-5
clone size: .
D gene: TRBD2

CDR3 DNA: TGTGCCAGCAGTCTACGGGACAGGGCGTTCGACCGTAATTCACCCCTCCACTTT
CDR3 protein: CASSLRDRAFDRNSPLHF
J gene: TRBJ1-6
V gene: TRBV27
clone size: .
D gene: TRBD1

CDR3 DNA: TGTGCCAGCAGCCCCAGACAGGGGAGGATGGGCTTCACCGGGGAGCTGTTTTTT
CDR3 protein: CASSPRQGRMGFTGELFF
J gene: TRBJ2-2
V gene: TRBV11-3
clone size: .
D gene: TRBD1

CDR3 DNA: TGTGCCAGCAGTGAAAACATTAGGGGCAATCAGCCCCAGCATTTT
CDR3 protein: CASSENIRGNQPQHF
J gene: TRBJ1-5
V gene: TRBV6-1
clone size: .
D gene: .

CDR3 DNA: TGTGCCAGCCTGCGGGAGGACTCCTACGAGCAGTACTTC
CDR3 protein: CASLREDSYEQYF
J gene: TRBJ2-7
V gene: TRBV28
clone size: .
D gene: TRBD2

CDR3 DNA: TGTGCCAGCAGTTTCCTTAGCGGGAGGCTCACAGATACGCAGTATTTT
CDR3 protein: CASSFLSGRLTDTQYF
J gene: TRBJ2-3
V gene: TRBV6-6
clone size: .
D gene: TRBD2

CDR3 DNA: TGCGCCAGCAGCCAGGACAGAGGAAACACCATATATTTT
CDR3 protein: CASSQDRGNTIYF
J gene: TRBJ1-3
V gene: TRBV5-1
clone size: few
D gene: .

CDR3 DNA: TGCGCCAGCAGCCAAGATCGAGCTAGTTCGGCTGAGCAGTTCTTC
CDR3 protein: CASSQDRASSAEQFF
J gene: TRBJ2-1
V gene: TRBV4-1
clone size: .
D gene: .